Below are 9 T cell receptor beta chains sequenced from a single sample in a study of breast tumors, draining lymph nodes, adjacent tissues. TCRdb analysed the multiplex PCR reads with MiXCR anew, one entry per CDR3 protein. The sample includes roughly 130,000 distinct CDR3 sequences, 20% of them seen just once. Samples came from axillary lymph nodes draining the breast cancer. The sample was axillary lymph node tissue. All receptors come from a female donor with breast cancer. Some clones in this sample may be carry-over from other donors' samples.

There are many counts of this clonotype. The chain couples TRBV2 to TRBJ2-5, with 15 bases aligning to TRBD2. This CDR3 is 15 amino acids long. Germline V lookup: CDR1 SNHLY, CDR2 FYNNEI. The ends lost 4 bases at V and 5 bases at J; junction bases unmatched: 2. The CDR3 reads CASSAGLAGGETQYF. Written as DNA, the CDR3 is TGTGCCAGCAGTGCGGGACTAGCGGGAGGTGAGACCCAGTACTTC.

V and J are TRBV30 and TRBJ1-2; D might be TRBD1 (6 bases). Germline lookup yields CDR1 GTSNPN and CDR2 SVGIG (reference sequence). V was clipped by 4 bases and J by 1 base, with 13 bases between them. The CDR3 has 14 residues. CDR3: CAWNLGQINYGYTF. As DNA, the CDR3 is TGTGCCTGGAACCTGGGACAAATTAACTATGGCTACACCTTC.

Of note for this clonotype: Possible read error: a much larger clone is one base away. The conserved closing phenylalanine or tryptophan is absent in this CDR3, likely reflecting a read error. The chain recombines TRBV3-1 with TRBJ2-7; D unclear. Germline V CDR1 and CDR2: LGHDT, YNNKEL (reference sequence). V was trimmed by 4 bases and J by 6 bases, leaving 19 bases between them. The CDR3 is made up of 15 amino acids. CDR3 protein: CASSPTDGGPTEQYS. The CDR3 nucleotides are TGTGCCAGCAGCCCCACTGACGGTGGACCGACCGAGCAGTACTCC.

In its sample, this clonotype was seen many times. V and J are TRBV9 and TRBJ2-7; 9 nucleotides line up with TRBD2. Germline CDR1 reads SGDLS; CDR2 reads YYNGEE. The CDR3 is 16 amino acids. V gave up 4 bases and J gave up 6 bases; unmatched junction bases: 14. The CDR3 nucleotides read TGTGCCAGCAGCCCATCAGGCGGCGGGGGGGCCCGCGAGCAGTACTTC. Translation: CASSPSGGGGAREQYF. Full variable domain (outside the CDR3, taken from reference TRBV9 and TRBJ2-7): DSGVTQTPKHLITATGQRVTLRCSPRSGDLSVYWYQQSLDQGLQFLIQYYNGEERAKGNILERFSAQQFPDLHSELNLSSLELGDSALYFCASSPSGGGGAREQYFGPGTRLTVT.

This clonotype was counted ten times or more. The DNA of the CDR3 is TGTGCCAGCAGCTCTCGGACAGGGGGCAATGAGCAGTTCTTC. Translation: CASSSRTGGNEQFF. The chain couples TRBV7-3 to TRBJ2-1; 10 nucleotides align to TRBD1. V lost 4 bases and J lost 6; bases outside the gene matches: 3. The CDR3 extends over 14 amino acids. Germline-derived CDR1 and CDR2 are SGHTA and FQGTGA.

As regards this clonotype: Here the CDR3 omits its conserved ending phenylalanine or tryptophan, so a read error is the likely source. This chain uses TRBV5-4 with TRBJ2-5, with 7 bases identical to TRBD2. Trimming at V came to 2 bases and at J to 5 bases, leaving 9 bases not matched to a gene. Germline V gene data show CDR1 as SGHNT and CDR2 as YYREEE (reference sequence). The CDR3 contains 15 residues. The CDR3 region is CASSLGGSGRETQYL. CDR3 bases: TGTGCCAGCAGCTTAGGCGGGAGTGGAAGGGAGACCCAGTACCTC.

V usage is TRBV6-2 or TRBV6-3 and J usage is TRBJ2-6; D is perhaps TRBD1 (6 bases). The CDR3 totals 16 residues. Trimming took off 7 bases at V and 2 bases at J, with 15 bases between the two ends. Germline lookup yields CDR1 MNHEY and CDR2 SVGEGT. For the CDR3, the DNA is TGTGCCAGCACCCGGACAGTGGGGCCTGGGGCCAACGTCCTGACTTTC. Its protein product is CASTRTVGPGANVLTF.

This clonotype was observed at least ten times. This chain links TRBV7-6 with TRBJ2-1; D gene unclear. The germline V gene encodes CDR1 SGHVS and CDR2 FNYEAQ. This CDR3 region has 13 residues. Trimming took 1 base from V and 14 from J, leaving 15 bases between them. As DNA, the CDR3 is TGTGCCAGCAGCTTAGAGCTCCGGACCCCCAAGTTCTTC. Its translation: CASSLELRTPKFF.

This clonotype has a count of ten or more. The J gene is TRBJ1-6, the V gene TRBV27, with a weak D call TRBD1 (5 bases). This CDR3 has 14 residues. Germline V gene sequence: CDR1 MNHEY, CDR2 SMNVEV (reference sequence). V lost 6 bases and J 5 bases, leaving 11 bases between the germline ends. DNA for the CDR3: TGTGCCAGCAGGAAACAACAGGATAATTCACCCCTCCACTTT. Translation gives CASRKQQDNSPLHF.